These 21 T cell receptor beta chains share one sample of origin, sequenced in a study of cytomegalovirus exposure and HLA in healthy donors. Use of 60 Vbeta and 13 Jbeta primers characterized the PCR. Sequenced by immunoSEQ multiplex PCR; TCRdb stores in-frame clones only, minus some. The table lists some 180,000 clones, just under 80% of them singletons. The sequenced sample consisted of PBMCs. The receptors were sampled from a female donor in good health and CMV-seronegative.

V and J are TRBV7-2 and TRBJ2-1, with TRBD1 matching over 9 bases. Per the germline V gene, CDR1 is SGHTA and CDR2 is FQGNSA. CDR3 size: 15 residues. V dropped 3 bases and J dropped 8; count of bases not matched to a gene: 8. The CDR3 here is CASSFFTGGYDEQFF. The DNA for the CDR3 is TGTGCCAGCAGCTTTTTCACAGGGGGCTATGATGAGCAGTTCTTC.

The chain combines TRBV19 with TRBJ1-5, with D unresolved. CDR3 size: 16 residues. The germline V and J ends were trimmed by 3 bases and 9 bases, with 21 bases remaining between them. Germline V gives CDR1 LNHDA, CDR2 SQIVND (reference sequence). Written as DNA, the CDR3 is TGTGCCAGTAGTATCCCCCCCGGGAAGGGTTACCGGCCCCAGCATTTT. Protein product: CASSIPPGKGYRPQHF.

The V and J genes are TRBV7-2 and TRBJ2-3, with D possibly being TRBD2 (5 bases). The CDR3 consists of 12 residues. Trimming stripped 6 bases from V and 9 bases from J, with 13 bases between. In germline, CDR1 is SGHTA, CDR2 FQGNSA. This chain's CDR3 is CASSDASGTQYF. The CDR3 DNA sequence: TGTGCCAGCAGTGATGCCTCGGGGACGCAGTATTTT.

The chain joins TRBV6-5 to TRBJ1-2, with D tentatively TRBD1 (5 bases). This CDR3 comprises 11 residues. V was shortened by 8 bases and J by 8 bases, with 12 bases between the two germline ends. Germline lookup yields CDR1 MNHEY and CDR2 SVGAGI. This chain's CDR3 is CASRPRGGYTF. The CDR3 DNA is TGTGCCAGCCGGCCTCGGGGGGGCTACACCTTC.

This clone was detected only a few times. V and J are TRBV6-5 and TRBJ2-1, with a weak D call TRBD1 (5 bases). The germline V gene encodes CDR1 MNHEY and CDR2 SVGAGI. The CDR3 has 15 amino acids. The germline V and J ends were trimmed by 11 bases and 1 base, with 18 bases remaining between them. The DNA of the CDR3 is TGTGCCTCCTCCCAGGACGGACAATCCTACAATGAGCAGTTCTTC. Amino acid sequence: CASSQDGQSYNEQFF.

The gene calls are TRBV7-3 and TRBJ2-5; 15 bases map to TRBD2. With 4 bases clipped from V and 1 base from J, the junction kept 4 bases outside the gene matches. This CDR3 comprises 17 residues. The germline V gene encodes CDR1 SGHTA and CDR2 FQGTGA. The CDR3 bases are TGTGCCAGCAGCTCGGGACTAGCGGGGGGCATCCAAGAGACCCAGTACTTC. This sequence encodes CASSSGLAGGIQETQYF.

Only a few counts were recorded for this clone. This chain joins TRBV7-2 and TRBJ2-7, with TRBD1 matching 9 bases. This CDR3 region has 15 residues. V lost 1 base to trimming and J lost 5 bases; unmatched junction nucleotides: 6. Germline loops: CDR1 SGHTA, CDR2 FQGNSA. DNA for the CDR3: TGTGCCAGCAGCTTAGTACGGACAGGGGACAACGAGCAGTACTTC. Translation gives CASSLVRTGDNEQYF.

Comments on this clone: A read error may account for a junction end that differs from germline. The chain combines TRBV7-9 with TRBJ1-3; no clear D. CDR1 SEHNR and CDR2 FQNEAQ come from the germline V gene (reference sequence). This CDR3 region has 14 residues. In DNA form, the CDR3 reads TGTTCCAGCACCGCTGGCCTCTCTGGAAACACCATATATTTT. Translated, it gives CSSTAGLSGNTIYF.

This clone was seen a single time. The chain links TRBV6-1 to TRBJ1-1; D remains ambiguous. Germline assignment: CDR1 MNHNS and CDR2 SASEGT. The CDR3 spans 13 residues. Trimming left V 3 bases short and J 0 bases short, with 5 bases between. The CDR3 region has the DNA TGTGCCAGCAGTGATACATTGAACACTGAAGCTTTCTTT. It yields the protein CASSDTLNTEAFF.

The chain combines TRBV5-1 with TRBJ2-4; 7 bases agree with TRBD1. V dropped 1 base and J dropped 5; count of bases not matched to a gene: 3. CDR3 size: 14 residues. CDR1 is SGHRS, CDR2 YFSETQ, per germline. For the CDR3, the DNA is TGCGCCAGCAGCTTGTTAACAGGGGAAAACATTCAGTACTTC. Its protein product is CASSLLTGENIQYF.

The chain uses TRBV12-5 and TRBJ2-5, with TRBD2 as a possible D gene (5 bases). The V end lost 11 bases, the J end lost 2 bases, and 18 bases lay between the germline ends. This CDR3 contains 14 residues. Germline values: CDR1 LGHNT, CDR2 FRNRAP. CDR3 nucleotides: TGTGCTGGGAGACCTACTAGTTCTCAAGAGACCCAGTACTTC. This encodes CAGRPTSSQETQYF.

The chain couples TRBV5-3 to TRBJ2-3, with 8 nucleotides matching TRBD2. TRBV5-3 is designated an ORF whose function remains uncertain. The CDR3 contains 15 residues. The trim removed 4 bases at V and 7 bases at J, leaving 11 bases unmatched. This chain's CDR3 is CARSVIGTRGYTQYF. CDR3 DNA sequence: TGTGCCAGAAGCGTGATAGGGACTAGGGGGTATACGCAGTATTTT.

The CDR3 protein is CATSRDFPRRELNTEAFF. The CDR3, as DNA: TGTGCCACCAGCAGAGATTTCCCCAGGAGGGAGCTGAACACTGAAGCTTTCTTT. The J gene is TRBJ1-1, the V gene TRBV15, with D unclear. From germline, CDR1 is LNHNV and CDR2 YYDKDF (reference sequence). The V end was cut by 0 bases, the J end by 0 bases, with 17 bases between. This CDR3 is built from 18 residues. Together with reference TRBV15 and TRBJ1-1, the CDR3 gives the full variable domain: DAMVIQNPRYQVTQFGKPVTLSCSQTLNHNVMYWYQQKSSQAPKLLFHYYDKDFNNEADTPDNFQSRRPNTSFCFLDIRSPGLGDTAMYLCATSRDFPRRELNTEAFFGQGTRLTVV.

V and J are TRBV7-8 and TRBJ2-2; D not certain. This CDR3 has 15 amino acids. CDR1 is SGHVS, CDR2 FQNEAQ, per germline. The germline V and J ends were trimmed by 4 bases and 4 bases, with 13 bases remaining between them. The CDR3 DNA sequence: TGTGCCAGCAGCTCAGACCGGGTGGGCACCGGGGAGCTGTTTTTT. This gives the protein CASSSDRVGTGELFF. The full variable domain, with the rest looked up from reference TRBV7-8 and TRBJ2-2, is GAGVSQSPRYKVAKRGQDVALRCDPISGHVSLFWYQQALGQGPEFLTYFQNEAQLDKSGLPSDRFFAERPEGSVSTLKIQRTQQEDSAVYLCASSSDRVGTGELFFGEGSRLTVL.

V gene TRBV28 combines with J gene TRBJ1-2, with 12 bases matching TRBD1. Per germline, CDR1 MDHEN and CDR2 SYDVKM. The V segment lost 6 bases and the J segment 4 bases; nucleotides outside the gene matches: 6. This CDR3 is 15 amino acids long. Here the CDR3 reads CASSLGTGGAYGYTF. The CDR3 nucleotides are TGTGCCAGCAGCCTCGGGACAGGGGGCGCCTATGGCTACACCTTC.

CDR3 amino acids: CASHSAGEANEQFF. In nucleotides, the CDR3 is TGTGCCAGCCATAGCGCGGGGGAGGCCAATGAGCAGTTCTTC. The genes are TRBV6-5 and TRBJ2-1, with 7 bases fitting TRBD2. Looked up from germline, CDR1 is MNHEY and CDR2 is SVGAGI. V lost 8 bases and J lost 6; bases outside the gene matches: 10. CDR3 size: 14 residues.

The chain carries TRBV30 and TRBJ2-7; 8 positions match TRBD1. V shed 8 bases, J shed 2 bases, and the junction held 5 bases outside the gene matches. The length of the CDR3 is 12 residues. Germline V lookup: CDR1 GTSNPN, CDR2 SVGIG (reference sequence). The CDR3 sequence is CAGKQGAYEQYF. The CDR3 bases are TGTGCCGGAAAACAGGGGGCCTACGAGCAGTACTTC.

The rearrangement links TRBV5-1 to TRBJ2-3; maybe TRBD1 (5 bases). In germline, CDR1 is SGHRS, CDR2 YFSETQ. The CDR3 runs 14 residues. The V end lost 6 bases, the J end lost 6 bases, and 17 bases lay between the germline ends. CDR3 residues: CASTESTGTDTQYF. The CDR3 region has the DNA TGCGCCAGCACCGAGTCAACAGGAACGGATACGCAGTATTTT.

The rearrangement links TRBV2 to TRBJ1-4, with TRBD1 as a possible D gene (6 bases). The CDR3 length is 14 residues. V shed 5 bases and J shed 6 bases, with 13 bases lying between them. Germline CDR1 and CDR2: SNHLY and FYNNEI. The CDR3 DNA follows: TGTGCCAGCAGTTACAGGGTGGGGGATGAAAAACTGTTTTTT. It specifies CASSYRVGDEKLFF.

The rearrangement joins TRBV6-6 to TRBJ1-2, with 7 nucleotides matching TRBD1. Germline loops: CDR1 MNHNY, CDR2 SVGAGI (reference sequence). V trimming: 5 bases; J trimming: 8 bases; junction bases outside the gene matches: 2. This CDR3 comprises 11 residues. CDR3 residues: CASSQGDGYTF. The CDR3 DNA reads as TGTGCCAGCAGTCAGGGGGACGGCTACACCTTC.

The chain links TRBV7-3 to TRBJ2-1, with D possibly TRBD1 on 6 matching bases. This CDR3 comprises 13 residues. CDR1 is SGHTA, CDR2 FQGTGA, per germline. The V end was cut by 11 bases, the J end by 9 bases, with 20 bases between. In nucleotides, the CDR3 is TGTGCCTCCTCGCCCGGGACACTCCTTGAGCAGTTCTTC. Protein product: CASSPGTLLEQFF.